This T cell receptor (beta chain) was sequenced for a study of Ad26.COV2.S vaccination and SARS-CoV-2 variants. In the study overall: The vaccine Ad26.COV2.S was put into the muscle once, or twice with 56 days between. Overall study findings and caveats: Placebo recipients had lower spike-specific TCR breadth than vaccine recipients. The TCR breadth and depth analyses may have understated or missed part of the total T cell responses.

Repertoires were generated with immunoSEQ multiplex PCR, while TCRdb's copy carries only in-frame clones and drops some. This table holds 300,000 to 350,000 clones, around 88% found once. Worth noting for this clone: The antigen is not known.

Treatment meaning: over 15 received Ad26.COV2.S at low or high dose, single or two shots; a few received placebo; per-sample allocation not given. The study sampled participants on day 63 after the first vaccine or placebo injection. This CDR3 is 18 amino acids long. The material was peripheral blood, obtained in a trial of Ad26.COV2.S vaccine versus placebo. The chain couples TRBV21-1 to TRBJ2-1; TRBD2 is the table's D call and was not checked against the DNA. TRBV21-1 is noted as a pseudogene. This TCR was sampled from a person between 18 and 65 years old who received the Ad26.COV2.S COVID-19 vaccine or a placebo. CDR3 sequence: CASSKKREGLGSYNEQFF. The CDR3 coding sequence is TGTGCCAGCAGCAAGAAGCGGGAGGGACTGGGCTCCTACAATGAGCAGTTCTTC.